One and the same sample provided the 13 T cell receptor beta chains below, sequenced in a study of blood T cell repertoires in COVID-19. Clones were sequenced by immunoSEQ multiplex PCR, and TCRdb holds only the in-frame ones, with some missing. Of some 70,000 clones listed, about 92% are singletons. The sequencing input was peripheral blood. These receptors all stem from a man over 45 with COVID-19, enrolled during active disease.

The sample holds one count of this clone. The CDR3 DNA follows: TGCGCCAGCAGCTTCGGGAGGATCTCTGGAAACACCATATATTTT. The encoded protein is CASSFGRISGNTIYF. V is TRBV5-1 and J is TRBJ1-3; no clear D gene. CDR1 is SGHRS and CDR2 is YFSETQ in the germline V gene. V was cut by 2 bases and J by 0 bases, with 9 bases left in between. This CDR3 region has 15 residues.

The DNA of the CDR3 is TGTGCCAGCAGTCCAGGGGGCTACGAGCAGTACTTC. This gives the protein CASSPGGYEQYF. The chain joins TRBV6-6 to TRBJ2-7; 7 bases align to TRBD1. The CDR3 consists of 12 residues. Germline CDR1 reads MNHNY; CDR2 reads SVGAGI (reference sequence). Trimming cost V 5 bases and J 3 bases; bases outside gene matches: 1.

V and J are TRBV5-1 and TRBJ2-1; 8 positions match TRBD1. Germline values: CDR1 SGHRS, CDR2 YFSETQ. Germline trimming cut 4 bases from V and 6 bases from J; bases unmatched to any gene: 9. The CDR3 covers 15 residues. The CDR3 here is CASSPTTGARNEQFF. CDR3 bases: TGCGCCAGCAGCCCTACGACAGGGGCCCGCAATGAGCAGTTCTTC.

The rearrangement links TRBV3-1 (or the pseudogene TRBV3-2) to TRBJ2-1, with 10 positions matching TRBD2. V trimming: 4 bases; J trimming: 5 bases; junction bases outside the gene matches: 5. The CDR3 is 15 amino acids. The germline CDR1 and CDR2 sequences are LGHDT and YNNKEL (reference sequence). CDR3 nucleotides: TGTGCCAGCAGCCCCGGACTAGCGGAAAACAATGAGCAGTTCTTC. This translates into CASSPGLAENNEQFF.

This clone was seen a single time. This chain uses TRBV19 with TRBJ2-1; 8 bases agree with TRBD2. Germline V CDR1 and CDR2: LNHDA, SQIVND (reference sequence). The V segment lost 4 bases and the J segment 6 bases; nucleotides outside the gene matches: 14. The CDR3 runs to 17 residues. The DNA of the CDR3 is TGTGCCAGTAGTAAACCTACCGGGACTAGTGCACGCAATGAGCAGTTCTTC. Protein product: CASSKPTGTSARNEQFF. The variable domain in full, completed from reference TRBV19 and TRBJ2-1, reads DGGITQSPKYLFRKEGQNVTLSCEQNLNHDAMYWYRQDPGQGLRLIYYSQIVNDFQKGDIAEGYSVSREKKESFPLTVTSAQKNPTAFYLCASSKPTGTSARNEQFFGPGTRLTVL.

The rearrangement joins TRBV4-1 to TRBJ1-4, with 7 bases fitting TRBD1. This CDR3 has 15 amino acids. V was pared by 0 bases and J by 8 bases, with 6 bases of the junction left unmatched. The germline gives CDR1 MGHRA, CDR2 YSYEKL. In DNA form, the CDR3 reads TGCGCCAGCAGCCAAGATGGGGCAGGGGGAGAAAAACTGTTTTTT. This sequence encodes CASSQDGAGGEKLFF.

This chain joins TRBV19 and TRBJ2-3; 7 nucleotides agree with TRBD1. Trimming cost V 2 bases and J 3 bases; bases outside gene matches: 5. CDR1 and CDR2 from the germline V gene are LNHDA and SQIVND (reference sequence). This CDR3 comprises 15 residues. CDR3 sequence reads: CASSIPNRGTDTQYF. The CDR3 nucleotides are TGTGCCAGTAGTATACCCAACAGGGGAACAGATACGCAGTATTTT.

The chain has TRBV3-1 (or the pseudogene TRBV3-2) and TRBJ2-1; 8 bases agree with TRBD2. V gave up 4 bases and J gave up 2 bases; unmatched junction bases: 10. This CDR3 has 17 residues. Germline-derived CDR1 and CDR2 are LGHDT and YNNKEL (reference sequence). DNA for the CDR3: TGTGCCAGCAGCCCCTACCCAGGACTAGCCCCCTACAATGAGCAGTTCTTC. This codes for CASSPYPGLAPYNEQFF.

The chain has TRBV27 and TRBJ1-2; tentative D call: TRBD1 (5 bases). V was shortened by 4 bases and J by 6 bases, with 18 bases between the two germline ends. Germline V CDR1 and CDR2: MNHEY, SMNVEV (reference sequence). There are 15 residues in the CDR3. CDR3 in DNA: TGTGCCAGCAGTTCACGGACACTGGGAAGGGATGGCTACACCTTC. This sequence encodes CASSSRTLGRDGYTF.

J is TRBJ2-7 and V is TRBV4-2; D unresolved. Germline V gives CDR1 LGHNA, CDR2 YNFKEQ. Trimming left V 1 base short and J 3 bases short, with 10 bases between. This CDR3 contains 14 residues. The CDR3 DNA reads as TGTGCCAGCAGCCAAGTGGTGTCGGGCTACGAGCAGTACTTC. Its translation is CASSQVVSGYEQYF.

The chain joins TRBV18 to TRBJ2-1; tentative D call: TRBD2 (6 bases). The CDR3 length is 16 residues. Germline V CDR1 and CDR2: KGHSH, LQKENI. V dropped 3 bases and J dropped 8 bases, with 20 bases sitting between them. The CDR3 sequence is CASSPATTAGFYEQFF. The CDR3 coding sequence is TGTGCCAGCTCACCGGCGACTACCGCGGGATTCTATGAGCAGTTCTTC.

The CDR3 DNA sequence: TGTGCCAGCAGTCCTACTAGCGGGAGGGCCCGCCAGTATTTT. Protein product: CASSPTSGRARQYF. This sequence joins TRBV6-4 and TRBJ2-3, with TRBD2 matching 13 bases. With V trimmed by 5 bases and J by 12 bases, 8 bases remained unmatched. The CDR3 loop spans 14 amino acids. Per the germline V gene, CDR1 is MRHNA and CDR2 is SNTAGT.

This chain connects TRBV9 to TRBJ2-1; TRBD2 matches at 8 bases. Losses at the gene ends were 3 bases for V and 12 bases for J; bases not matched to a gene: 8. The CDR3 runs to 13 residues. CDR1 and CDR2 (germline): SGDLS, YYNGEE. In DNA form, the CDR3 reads TGTGCCAGCAGCGGGACTAGCCAGACGGGGCAGTTCTTC. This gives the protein CASSGTSQTGQFF.